The entry below describes one TCR beta chain. The data are from a study of cytomegalovirus exposure and HLA in healthy donors. Trimming cost V 6 bases and J 4 bases; bases outside gene matches: 12. Germline CDR1 is MGHDK and CDR2 is SYGVNS. The CDR3 sequence is 16 residues long. Primers for the PCR totalled 60 Vbeta and 13 Jbeta. Method: immunoSEQ multiplex PCR; TCRdb's copy keeps in-frame clones and lacks some. The sample carries approximately 87,000 clones, roughly 81% recorded once. Nominal health characterized the donors when sampled, though unrecorded immune exposures were likely. This receptor was taken from a woman aged 18-29 years in good health and CMV-seropositive. The sample taken for sequencing was PBMCs. The chain combines TRBV25-1 with TRBJ2-3; the match to TRBD1 covers 8 bases. The CDR3 here is CASSEGQGAGADTQYF. DNA for the CDR3: TGTGCCAGCAGCGAAGGCCAGGGGGCAGGTGCAGATACGCAGTATTTT.